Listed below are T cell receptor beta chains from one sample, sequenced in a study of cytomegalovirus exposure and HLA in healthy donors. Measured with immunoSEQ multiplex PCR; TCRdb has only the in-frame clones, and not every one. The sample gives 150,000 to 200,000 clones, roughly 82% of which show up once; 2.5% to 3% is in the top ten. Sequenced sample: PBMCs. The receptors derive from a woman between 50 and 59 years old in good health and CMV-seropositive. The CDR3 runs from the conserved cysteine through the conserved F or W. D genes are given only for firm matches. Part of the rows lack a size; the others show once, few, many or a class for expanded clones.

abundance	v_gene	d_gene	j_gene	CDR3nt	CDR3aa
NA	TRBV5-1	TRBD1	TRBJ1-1	TGCGCCAGCAGCTTAACAGGGGACACTGAAGCTTTCTTT	CASSLTGDTEAFF
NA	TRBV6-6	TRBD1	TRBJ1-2	TGTGCCAGCAGGAAGACAGGGGGCGGGGGCTACACCTTC	CASRKTGGGGYTF
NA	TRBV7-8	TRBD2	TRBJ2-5	TGTGCCAGCAGTCAATCGACTAGCGGGGGGGCGGAGACCCAGTACTTC	CASSQSTSGGAETQYF
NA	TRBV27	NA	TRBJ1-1	TGTGCCAGCAGTTGGGTAGGACAGACTGAAGCTTTCTTT	CASSWVGQTEAFF
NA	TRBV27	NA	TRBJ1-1	TGTGCCAGCAGGCATAACAGGTACACTGAAGCTTTCTTT	CASRHNRYTEAFF
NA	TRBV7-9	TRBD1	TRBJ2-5	TGTGCCAGCAGCCCTTCGGGACAGGGGGGAGAGACCCAGTACTTC	CASSPSGQGGETQYF
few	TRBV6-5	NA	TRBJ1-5	TGTGCCAGCAGTCCTCCAAATGGCGCGGCCCAGCATTTT	CASSPPNGAAQHF
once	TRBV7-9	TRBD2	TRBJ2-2	TGTGCCAGCAGCTTCCCCCTTTCTAGCGGGGGGACAAACACCGGGGAGCTGTTTTTT	CASSFPLSSGGTNTGELFF
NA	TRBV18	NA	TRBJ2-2	TGTGCCAGCTCACCGCTTGAGGCCGGGGAGCTGTTTTTT	CASSPLEAGELFF
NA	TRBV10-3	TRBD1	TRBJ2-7	TGTGCCATCAGTGATGTTAGGGGACAGGGGTACGAGCAGTACTTC	CAISDVRGQGYEQYF
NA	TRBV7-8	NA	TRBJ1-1	TGTGCCAGCAGCCCCCCTTATATGAACACTGAAGCTTTCTTT	CASSPPYMNTEAFF
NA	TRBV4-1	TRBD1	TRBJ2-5	TGCGCCAGCAGCCAAAACAGGGGGCCGGAGACCCAGTACTTC	CASSQNRGPETQYF
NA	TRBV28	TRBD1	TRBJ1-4	TGTGCCAGCAGTTTCAAGGGACAGGTAGATGAAAAACTGTTTTTT	CASSFKGQVDEKLFF
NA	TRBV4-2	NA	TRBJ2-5	TGTGCCAGCAGCCAAGAGAGGTTCAGCGAAGAGACCCAGTACTTC	CASSQERFSEETQYF
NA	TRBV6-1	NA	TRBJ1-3	TGTGCCAGCAGTGATCAGGGTGACTCTGGAAACACCATATATTTT	CASSDQGDSGNTIYF
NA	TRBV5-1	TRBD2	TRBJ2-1	TGCGCCAGCAGCTTGAAACGGGGGGGCTACAATGAGCAGTTCTTC	CASSLKRGGYNEQFF
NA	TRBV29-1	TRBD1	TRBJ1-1	TGCAGCGCTTCGGACAGGGCCTTCTCGCCTGAAGCTTTCTTT	CSASDRAFSPEAFF
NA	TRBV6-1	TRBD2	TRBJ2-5	TGTGCCAGCAGTGAATATCGGCGGGGGCAAGAGACCCAGTACTTC	CASSEYRRGQETQYF
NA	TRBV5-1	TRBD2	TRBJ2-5	TGCGCCAGCAGCTTGGAAGGGCGGGGGGGCCGGGAGACCCAGTACTTC	CASSLEGRGGRETQYF
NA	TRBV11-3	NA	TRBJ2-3	TGTGCCAGCAGCTTAGGAGGCAGGGTGAACACAGATACGCAGTATTTT	CASSLGGRVNTDTQYF
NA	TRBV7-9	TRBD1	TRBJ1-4	TGTGCCAGCAGCCCGCCGGGACAGGGGGCCCATGAAAAACTGTTTTTT	CASSPPGQGAHEKLFF
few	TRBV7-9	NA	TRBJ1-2	TGTGCCAGCAGCCTAGGAGGACAGCTCTATGGCTACACCTTC	CASSLGGQLYGYTF
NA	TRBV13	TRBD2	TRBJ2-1	TGTGCCAGCTCGGGAGCGGGGGTCTCCTACAATGAGCAGTTCTTC	CASSGAGVSYNEQFF
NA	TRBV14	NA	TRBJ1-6	TGTGCCAGCAGCCCTTCGGGACTGACCTATAATTCACCCCTCCACTTT	CASSPSGLTYNSPLHF
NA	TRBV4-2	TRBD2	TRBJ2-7	TGTGCCAGCAGCCATGGACTAGACACAGGCGAGCAGTACTTC	CASSHGLDTGEQYF
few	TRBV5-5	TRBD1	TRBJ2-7	TGTGCCAGCAGCACATCCGGGACAGGGGGCGAGCAGTACTTC	CASSTSGTGGEQYF
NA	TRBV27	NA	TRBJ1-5	TGTGCCAGCAGCTCCCTTGCGGGACCCCATAGCAATCAGCCCCAGCATTTT	CASSSLAGPHSNQPQHF